The 23 T cell receptor beta chains listed next were all sequenced from one sample in a study of blood T cell repertoires in COVID-19. Sequencing was performed with immunoSEQ multiplex PCR; in TCRdb, only in-frame clones are kept and a portion is missing. The profile shows 100,000 to 110,000 clones, approximately 80% of them singletons. Sequencing was carried out using peripheral blood. Receptors originate from a man aged 70-80 years with active or convalescent COVID-19.

The chain uses TRBV24-1 and TRBJ2-2, with TRBD2 identical over 14 bases. The CDR3 spans 18 residues. Germline assignment: CDR1 KGHDR and CDR2 SFDVKD. Trimming cost V 4 bases and J 5 bases; bases outside gene matches: 8. The CDR3 DNA sequence: TGTGCCACCAGTGACCCCGGGACTAGCGGGAGATTGACCGGGGAGCTGTTTTTT. Amino acid sequence: CATSDPGTSGRLTGELFF.

This clone was counted only a few times. The chain carries TRBV5-1 and TRBJ2-5; 8 bases are shared with TRBD2. CDR3 length equals 15 residues. Germline CDR1 is SGHRS and CDR2 is YFSETQ. V lost 0 bases to trimming and J lost 1 base; unmatched junction nucleotides: 2. This CDR3 is CASSLAGGVQETQYF. CDR3 bases: TGCGCCAGCAGCTTGGCCGGGGGGGTCCAAGAGACCCAGTACTTC.

The CDR3 loop is CASSPPDRAFQETQYF. The CDR3 nucleotides are TGTGCCAGCTCACCACCGGACAGGGCTTTCCAAGAGACCCAGTACTTC. The rearrangement uses TRBV18 and TRBJ2-5; 8 nucleotides agree with TRBD1. Germline V gene lookup returns CDR1 KGHSH and CDR2 LQKENI. The CDR3 sequence is 16 residues long. Unmatched junction bases numbered 4, after V lost 0 bases and J lost 1 base.

V is TRBV5-1 and J is TRBJ1-4, with D possibly TRBD1 on 6 matching bases. Per the germline V gene, CDR1 is SGHRS and CDR2 is YFSETQ. The V gene lost 4 bases and the J gene lost 4 bases, with 8 bases spanning the gap. This CDR3 comprises 13 residues. CDR3 in DNA: TGCGCCAGCAGCCAACAGGGTAATGAAAAACTGTTTTTT. Its protein is CASSQQGNEKLFF.

The V gene is TRBV5-5, the J gene TRBJ1-2; 9 nucleotides line up with TRBD1. Trimming took 0 bases from V and 8 from J; bases not matched to a gene: 2. Germline CDR1 is SGHKS and CDR2 is YYEKEE (reference sequence). CDR3 length: 13 amino acids. CDR3 DNA: TGTGCCAGCAGCTTGGGGGACAGGGACGGCTACACCTTC. This gives the protein CASSLGDRDGYTF.

Only a few counts were recorded for this clone. The gene calls are TRBV6-5 and TRBJ1-5; 11 bases are a match to TRBD1. J gave up 5 bases and V 5 bases, and 5 bases lay outside the gene matches. CDR3 length equals 15 residues. Germline lookup yields CDR1 MNHEY and CDR2 SVGAGI. The CDR3 reads CASSLRTGGDQPQHF. In DNA form, the CDR3 reads TGTGCCAGCAGTCTTCGGACAGGGGGCGATCAGCCCCAGCATTTT.

The chain links TRBV19 to TRBJ2-2; weak D call: TRBD1 (6 bases). Germline-derived CDR1 and CDR2 are LNHDA and SQIVND (reference sequence). The CDR3 runs to 14 residues. The V and J ends lost 9 bases and 2 bases respectively, with 13 bases between them. The CDR3: CASSDRTNTGELFF. CDR3 bases: TGTGCCAGCAGCGACAGGACCAACACCGGGGAGCTGTTTTTT.

The rearrangement joins TRBV4-2 to TRBJ2-5; D is unclear. V was pared by 1 base and J by 2 bases, with 5 bases between. CDR1 is LGHNA, CDR2 YNFKEQ, per germline. The CDR3 is made up of 13 amino acids. In DNA form, the CDR3 reads TGTGCCAGCAGCCAAGCAGTACAAGAGACCCAGTACTTC. Its translation is CASSQAVQETQYF.

In this sample, this clone turned up a few times. The chain uses TRBV14 and TRBJ1-2; TRBD1 might be the D (6 bases). Germline V CDR1 and CDR2: SGHDN, FVKESK. The CDR3 runs to 13 residues. Trimming stripped 4 bases from V and 8 bases from J, with 14 bases between. The CDR3 loop is CASSLQGSQGYTF. The CDR3 DNA sequence: TGTGCCAGCAGCCTACAGGGATCTCAAGGCTACACCTTC.

The V and J genes are TRBV9 and TRBJ2-1, with a weak D call TRBD2 (6 bases). V was trimmed by 3 bases and J by 0 bases, leaving 10 bases between them. Germline V gene lookup returns CDR1 SGDLS and CDR2 YYNGEE. The CDR3 extends over 15 amino acids. The chain's CDR3 is CASSDSGSSYNEQFF. For the CDR3, the DNA is TGTGCCAGCAGCGATAGCGGTAGCTCCTACAATGAGCAGTTCTTC. Full variable domain (outside the CDR3, taken from reference TRBV9 and TRBJ2-1): DSGVTQTPKHLITATGQRVTLRCSPRSGDLSVYWYQQSLDQGLQFLIQYYNGEERAKGNILERFSAQQFPDLHSELNLSSLELGDSALYFCASSDSGSSYNEQFFGPGTRLTVL.

V gene TRBV6-6 combines with J gene TRBJ1-1; weak D call: TRBD1 (6 bases). The ends were cut back, 4 bases at V and 10 bases at J, with 13 bases in the middle. The V gene's germline CDR1 is MNHNY and CDR2 SVGAGI (reference sequence). The CDR3 has 12 amino acids. The CDR3 sequence: CASSSNREGAFF. The CDR3 bases are TGTGCCAGCAGTTCGAACAGGGAAGGAGCTTTCTTT.

The chain joins TRBV3-1 (or the pseudogene TRBV3-2) to TRBJ2-3; 11 bases agree with TRBD1. CDR3 size: 17 residues. J lost 0 bases, V lost 5 bases, and 7 bases had no gene match. Germline V gene sequence: CDR1 LGHDT, CDR2 YNNKEL (reference sequence). For the CDR3, the DNA is TGTGCCAGCAGCGAGCGGGACAGGGGGGGGAGCACAGATACGCAGTATTTT. Amino acids: CASSERDRGGSTDTQYF.

V usage is TRBV4-1 and J usage is TRBJ1-1, with 10 bases fitting TRBD1. The germline gives CDR1 MGHRA, CDR2 YSYEKL. The CDR3 runs 17 residues. Trimming at V came to 0 bases and at J to 5 bases, leaving 9 bases not matched to a gene. The CDR3 spells CASSQDPGQGPGTEAFF. CDR3 nucleotide sequence: TGCGCCAGCAGCCAAGATCCGGGACAGGGGCCGGGAACTGAAGCTTTCTTT.

This rearrangement joins TRBV5-1 to TRBJ2-1; 11 positions match TRBD2. The CDR3 covers 16 residues. V shed 3 bases, J shed 7 bases, and the junction held 9 bases outside the gene matches. CDR1 is SGHRS, CDR2 YFSETQ, per germline. The CDR3 bases are TGCGCCAGCAGCTCTCTAGCGGGGGGACGCACAAATGAGCAGTTCTTC. This translates into CASSSLAGGRTNEQFF.

This clone was counted a few times. The V call is TRBV30, the J call TRBJ1-6, with D hard to call. This CDR3 spans 13 amino acids. The germline V and J ends were trimmed by 3 bases and 6 bases, with 9 bases remaining between them. Germline CDR1 and CDR2: GTSNPN and SVGIG (reference sequence). The CDR3 DNA sequence: TGTGCCTGGAGCCCACAGTCTAATTCACCCCTCCACTTT. It is translated as CAWSPQSNSPLHF.

The gene calls are TRBV5-6 and TRBJ1-2; TRBD1 agrees at 8 bases. The CDR3 extends over 16 amino acids. Germline V CDR1 and CDR2: SGHDT, YYEEEE. Unmatched junction bases numbered 9, after V lost 4 bases and J lost 1 base. The CDR3 is CASSPGGAAINYGYTF. The CDR3 nucleotides are TGTGCCAGCAGCCCAGGGGGCGCGGCGATTAACTATGGCTACACCTTC.

This rearrangement joins TRBV20-1 to TRBJ2-3; possible D gene TRBD2, 5 bases. Germline V lookup: CDR1 DFQATT, CDR2 SNEGSKA (reference sequence). The CDR3 has 13 residues. V was trimmed by 3 bases and J by 8 bases, leaving 15 bases between them. The CDR3 reads CSASSAVLGTQYF. DNA of the CDR3: TGCAGTGCTAGTTCAGCGGTTCTAGGTACGCAGTATTTT.

The genes are TRBV5-4 and TRBJ2-5; D gene ambiguous. Germline CDR1 is SGHNT and CDR2 is YYREEE (reference sequence). The CDR3 is 14 amino acids. V was clipped by 4 bases and J by 4 bases, with 14 bases between them. CDR3 residues: CASSLSDSPETQYF. The CDR3, as DNA: TGTGCCAGCAGCCTTTCCGACTCCCCAGAGACCCAGTACTTC.

The chain links TRBV5-1 to TRBJ2-5; the D gene is possibly TRBD2 (7 bases). Trimming pared 1 base from V and 5 bases from J, leaving 15 bases between. This CDR3 region has 15 residues. CDR1 and CDR2 from the germline V gene are SGHRS and YFSETQ. CDR3 bases: TGCGCCAGCAGCTTGTACTTGGGAGGGGGGGAGACCCAGTACTTC. This encodes CASSLYLGGGETQYF. The full variable domain, its missing parts supplied by reference TRBV5-1 and TRBJ2-5, is KAGVTQTPRYLIKTRGQQVTLSCSPISGHRSVSWYQQTPGQGLQFLFEYFSETQRNKGNFPGRFSGRQFSNSRSEMNVSTLELGDSALYLCASSLYLGGGETQYFGPGTRLLVL.

In its sample, this clone was seen once. This sequence joins TRBV19 and TRBJ1-1; D possibly corresponds to TRBD1 (5 bases). The CDR3 consists of 16 residues. Germline-derived CDR1 and CDR2 are LNHDA and SQIVND (reference sequence). Trimming took 4 bases from V and 1 from J, leaving 16 bases between them. The CDR3 region is CASSTPGGGSNTEAFF. DNA of the CDR3: TGTGCCAGTAGTACCCCGGGGGGGGGATCGAACACTGAAGCTTTCTTT. The full variable domain, its missing parts supplied by reference TRBV19 and TRBJ1-1, is DGGITQSPKYLFRKEGQNVTLSCEQNLNHDAMYWYRQDPGQGLRLIYYSQIVNDFQKGDIAEGYSVSREKKESFPLTVTSAQKNPTAFYLCASSTPGGGSNTEAFFGQGTRLTVV.

The chain couples TRBV18 to TRBJ1-1, with D perhaps TRBD1 (5 bases). The CDR3 sequence is 13 residues long. In germline, CDR1 is KGHSH, CDR2 LQKENI. V shed 5 bases and J shed 3 bases, with 10 bases lying between them. The CDR3 sequence: CASSSGQYTEAFF. CDR3 sequence (DNA): TGTGCCAGCTCATCAGGACAATACACTGAAGCTTTCTTT. The full variable domain, rest sourced from reference TRBV18 and TRBJ1-1, is NAGVMQNPRHLVRRRGQEARLRCSPMKGHSHVYWYRQLPEEGLKFMVYLQKENIIDESGMPKERFSAEFPKEGPSILRIQQVVRGDSAAYFCASSSGQYTEAFFGQGTRLTVV.

V is TRBV30 and J is TRBJ2-3, with 9 bases identical to TRBD2. Germline V CDR1 and CDR2: GTSNPN, SVGIG (reference sequence). The CDR3 spans 15 residues. J was trimmed by 5 bases and V by 4 bases; bases with no gene match: 10. CDR3 sequence (DNA): TGTGCCTGGACCCCGGGCGGGGGGGGGTTAGATACGCAGTATTTT. Protein product: CAWTPGGGGLDTQYF.

The J gene is TRBJ2-2, the V gene TRBV27; maybe TRBD1 (6 bases). This CDR3 has 11 residues. Trimming cost V 11 bases and J 7 bases, with 11 bases left between them. Germline-derived CDR1 and CDR2 are MNHEY and SMNVEV (reference sequence). CDR3 sequence reads: CAAQGYGELFF. Here the CDR3 DNA reads TGTGCCGCCCAGGGGTACGGGGAGCTGTTTTTT.